This T cell receptor (beta chain) was observed in a study of blood T cell repertoires in COVID-19. Study-wide context: Sites across the United States, Italy and Spain contributed samples from acute and convalescent COVID-19.

Clones were sequenced by immunoSEQ multiplex PCR, and TCRdb holds only the in-frame ones, with some missing. The table lists some 96,000 clones, roughly 79% of them singletons. V shed 3 bases and J 10 bases; nucleotides not matched to a gene: 11. This CDR3 contains 15 residues. Germline CDR1 MNHNS, CDR2 SASEGT. Specimen: peripheral blood. The TCR originated in a woman between 70 and 85 years old with acute or convalescent COVID-19. The V and J genes are TRBV6-1 and TRBJ1-4, with 7 bases matching TRBD1. For the CDR3, the DNA is TGTGCCAGCAGTGAGTCGACAGGGTCATATGGAAAACTGTTTTTT. It specifies CASSESTGSYGKLFF.